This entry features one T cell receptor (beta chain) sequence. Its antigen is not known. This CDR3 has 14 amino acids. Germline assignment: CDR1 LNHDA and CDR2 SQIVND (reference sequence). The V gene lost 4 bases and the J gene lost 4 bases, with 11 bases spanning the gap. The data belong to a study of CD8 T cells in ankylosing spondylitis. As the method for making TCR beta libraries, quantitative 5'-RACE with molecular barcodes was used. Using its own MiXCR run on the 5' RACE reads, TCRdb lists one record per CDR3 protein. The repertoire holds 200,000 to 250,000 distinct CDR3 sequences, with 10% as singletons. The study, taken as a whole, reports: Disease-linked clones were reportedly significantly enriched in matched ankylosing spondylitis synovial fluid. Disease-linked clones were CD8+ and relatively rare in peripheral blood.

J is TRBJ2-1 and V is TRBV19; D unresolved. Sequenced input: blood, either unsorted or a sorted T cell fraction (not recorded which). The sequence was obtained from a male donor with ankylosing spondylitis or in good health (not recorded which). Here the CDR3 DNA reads TGTGCCAGTAGTACAAAGGACGAATACAATGAGCAGTTCTTC. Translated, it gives CASSTKDEYNEQFF.